A selection of T cell receptor beta chains follows, all from one sample in a study of PD-L1 blockade in urothelial cancer. Only in-frame clones appear in the TCRdb table, and some are missing; sequencing was by immunoSEQ multiplex PCR. The sample contains nearly 45,000 clones, approximately 91% of which appear only once. The sample here was PBMCs, taken around atezolizumab (anti-PD-L1) treatment. The receptor set was obtained from a donor aged 40 or older with urothelial cancer. CDR3s include the opening cysteine and the closing phenylalanine or tryptophan. The D gene is left open where the match is weak. Some rows have no size entry. The others give once, few or many, or a class for an expanded clone.

DNA: TGTGCCAGAAGCCCCATCTTCTGGAGGGGGCCCTATGGCTACACCTTC
CDR3: CARSPIFWRGPYGYTF
D: TRBD1
V: TRBV5-3
J: TRBJ1-2
size: NA

DNA: TGTGCCACCAGCAGGGTCAATAGCGGGATCTCCTACAATGAGCAGTTCTTC
CDR3: CATSRVNSGISYNEQFF
D: TRBD2
V: TRBV15
J: TRBJ2-1
size: NA

DNA: TGTGCCAGCAGCCGAGAAGCATCCGCAACTAATGAAAAACTGTTTTTT
CDR3: CASSREASATNEKLFF
D: NA
V: TRBV9
J: TRBJ1-4
size: NA

DNA: TGTGCCAGCAGTTACTACTCTAACACCGGGGAGCTGTTTTTT
CDR3: CASSYYSNTGELFF
D: NA
V: TRBV6-6
J: TRBJ2-2
size: NA

DNA: TGTGCCAGCGTCCCTAGGGGCGGGAGATACAATGAGCAGTTCTTC
CDR3: CASVPRGGRYNEQFF
D: TRBD2
V: TRBV7-2
J: TRBJ2-1
size: once

DNA: TGCGCCAGCAGCACCGGCCCTAGCTCCGGGGAGCTGTTTTTT
CDR3: CASSTGPSSGELFF
D: NA
V: TRBV5-1
J: TRBJ2-2
size: NA

DNA: TGTGCCAGTCGGGACAGGCCATCTTTCTACTCCTACGAGCAGTACTTC
CDR3: CASRDRPSFYSYEQYF
D: NA
V: TRBV21-1
J: TRBJ2-7
size: NA

DNA: TGTGCCAGCAGCTTAGGAGTTAGCGGCTACGAGCAGTACTTC
CDR3: CASSLGVSGYEQYF
D: NA
V: TRBV7-2
J: TRBJ2-7
size: NA

DNA: TGTGCCAGCACCTCACTAGCGGGAGGGCCTTCCGGTGAGCAGTTCTTC
CDR3: CASTSLAGGPSGEQFF
D: TRBD2
V: TRBV28
J: TRBJ2-1
size: NA

DNA: TGCGCCAGCAGCCAAGCTTGGGCCCAAGAGACCCAGTACTTC
CDR3: CASSQAWAQETQYF
D: NA
V: TRBV4-1
J: TRBJ2-5
size: NA

DNA: TGCGCCAGCAGCCAAGGTGCGCCCTACCCACTAGGCCCCCCGAACACCGGGGAGCTGTTTTTT
CDR3: CASSQGAPYPLGPPNTGELFF
D: NA
V: TRBV4-3
J: TRBJ2-2
size: NA

DNA: TGTGCCAGCAGCTTGGGGACAGGGGGCGAGCAGTACTTC
CDR3: CASSLGTGGEQYF
D: TRBD1
V: TRBV11-3
J: TRBJ2-7
size: NA

DNA: TGTGCCAGCAGCCCCACTGGGGGAGGGGGCTACACCTTC
CDR3: CASSPTGGGGYTF
D: NA
V: TRBV7-8
J: TRBJ1-2
size: NA

DNA: TGCGCCAGCAGCCCACGGGAGGGTCGGACTGAAGCTTTCTTT
CDR3: CASSPREGRTEAFF
D: NA
V: TRBV4-3
J: TRBJ1-1
size: NA

DNA: TGTGCCAGTAGTACCACTATCAACTCCTACAATGAGCAGTTCTTC
CDR3: CASSTTINSYNEQFF
D: NA
V: TRBV19
J: TRBJ2-1
size: NA

DNA: TGTGCCAGCAGCTTGGGACTAGCGGCCGAGCAGTACTTC
CDR3: CASSLGLAAEQYF
D: TRBD2
V: TRBV7-3
J: TRBJ2-7
size: NA

DNA: TGCGCCAGCAGCCTAGTCGGAGACCTGGGGGGGTTCTTC
CDR3: CASSLVGDLGGFF
D: NA
V: TRBV5-1
J: TRBJ2-1
size: NA

DNA: TGCGCCAGCAGCCAAGATTTCCGGGGGGGGAACACTGAAGCTTTCTTT
CDR3: CASSQDFRGGNTEAFF
D: NA
V: TRBV4-3
J: TRBJ1-1
size: NA

DNA: TGCGCCAGCAGCCAGACCAGGGGAACCTACGAGCAGTACTTC
CDR3: CASSQTRGTYEQYF
D: NA
V: TRBV4-1
J: TRBJ2-7
size: NA

DNA: TGTGCTAGCAGCTTCGGGGTAGCGGGTGGGAATGAGCAGTTCTTC
CDR3: CASSFGVAGGNEQFF
D: TRBD2
V: TRBV7-7
J: TRBJ2-1
size: once

DNA: TGTGCCAGCTCACCCACCGGGGCTAATGAAAAACTGTTTTTT
CDR3: CASSPTGANEKLFF
D: NA
V: TRBV18
J: TRBJ1-4
size: NA

DNA: TGCAGCGTAGGGACAGGGGGCGGTGAAAAACTGTTTTTT
CDR3: CSVGTGGGEKLFF
D: TRBD1
V: TRBV29-1
J: TRBJ1-4
size: NA

DNA: TGTGCCAGCAGCAGAGACAGGAGCTCCTACGAGCAGTACTTC
CDR3: CASSRDRSSYEQYF
D: NA
V: TRBV7-2
J: TRBJ2-7
size: NA

DNA: TGCGCCAGCAGCTTGGCAGCTATAGGTCGGACGGGGGAGCAGTACTTC
CDR3: CASSLAAIGRTGEQYF
D: NA
V: TRBV5-1
J: TRBJ2-7
size: few

DNA: TGTGCCAGTAGTATAGTCGAGGCCTACAATCAGCCCCAGCATTTT
CDR3: CASSIVEAYNQPQHF
D: NA
V: TRBV19
J: TRBJ1-5
size: NA

DNA: TGCACCACCACCGGGACTAGGGGCAGCCGTGAGCAGTTCTTC
CDR3: CTTTGTRGSREQFF
D: TRBD2
V: TRBV29-1
J: TRBJ2-1
size: NA

DNA: TGTGCCAGCAGCCCAAGACAGGGTTCTAGCACAGATACGCAGTATTTT
CDR3: CASSPRQGSSTDTQYF
D: TRBD1
V: TRBV14
J: TRBJ2-3
size: NA

DNA: TGTGCCACCACCACAGGGGAAGGGACCCAGTACTTC
CDR3: CATTTGEGTQYF
D: TRBD1
V: TRBV28
J: TRBJ2-5
size: NA

DNA: TGTGCCAGCAGCTCAGCCCGATCGACAGGGAACAATGAGCAGTTCTTC
CDR3: CASSSARSTGNNEQFF
D: TRBD1
V: TRBV7-9
J: TRBJ2-1
size: NA

DNA: TGTGCCTGGAGAGAACAGGGGGCGCCGGGAAAAGCTTTCTTT
CDR3: CAWREQGAPGKAFF
D: TRBD1
V: TRBV30
J: TRBJ1-1
size: NA

DNA: TGTGCCAGCAGTGAATTGGGTGCAGGCGCGTACCAAGAGACCCAGTACTTC
CDR3: CASSELGAGAYQETQYF
D: NA
V: TRBV25-1
J: TRBJ2-5
size: NA

DNA: TGTGCCAGCAGCTTGCGGGAGGGGGCCCAGTACTTC
CDR3: CASSLREGAQYF
D: TRBD2
V: TRBV11-3
J: TRBJ2-5
size: NA

DNA: TGCAGCGTTGACAGGGCTGTTGAGCAGTTCTTC
CDR3: CSVDRAVEQFF
D: NA
V: TRBV29-1
J: TRBJ2-1
size: NA

DNA: TGTGCCATCAGTGGAACCGGGACAGGGGGTTCCGAGCAGTACTTC
CDR3: CAISGTGTGGSEQYF
D: TRBD1
V: TRBV10-3
J: TRBJ2-7
size: NA

DNA: TGTGCCAGTAATGGGACAGGTAGCGAGCAGTACTTC
CDR3: CASNGTGSEQYF
D: TRBD1
V: TRBV19
J: TRBJ2-7
size: few

DNA: TGTGCCAGTAGTATCCCCGGGGAAGGATACAATGAGCAGTTCTTC
CDR3: CASSIPGEGYNEQFF
D: NA
V: TRBV19
J: TRBJ2-1
size: NA